This TCR beta chain was sequenced during a study of T cell responses to AZD1222 COVID-19 vaccine. V dropped 2 bases and J dropped 3 bases, with 12 bases sitting between them. The CDR3 contains 16 residues. Per the germline V gene, CDR1 is KGHDR and CDR2 is SFDVKD. The method was immunoSEQ multiplex PCR; TCRdb's version includes in-frame clones alone and lacks a portion of them. Here the sample spans tens of thousands of clones, roughly 86% being singletons. The specimen was peripheral blood, collected 28 days after the second AZD1222 dose. The gene calls are TRBV24-1 and TRBJ2-2; perhaps TRBD1 as D (6 bases). The receptor's source is an adult who received the AZD1222 COVID-19 vaccine. The CDR3 DNA reads TGTGCCACCAGTGATTCCTCAGGACAGTACACCGGGGAGCTGTTTTTT. This sequence encodes CATSDSSGQYTGELFF.